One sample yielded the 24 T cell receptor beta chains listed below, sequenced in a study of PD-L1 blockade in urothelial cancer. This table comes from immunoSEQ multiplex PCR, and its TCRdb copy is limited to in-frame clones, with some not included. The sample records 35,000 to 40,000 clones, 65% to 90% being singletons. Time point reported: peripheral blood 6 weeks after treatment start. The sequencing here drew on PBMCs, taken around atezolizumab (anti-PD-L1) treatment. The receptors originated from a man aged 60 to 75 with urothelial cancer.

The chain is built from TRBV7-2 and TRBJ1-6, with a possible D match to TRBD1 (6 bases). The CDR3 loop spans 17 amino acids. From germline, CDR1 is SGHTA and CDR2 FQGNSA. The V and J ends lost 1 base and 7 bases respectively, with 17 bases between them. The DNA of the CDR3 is TGTGCCAGCAGCTTAGATCGGACAGCTACCCCCAATTCACCCCTCCACTTT. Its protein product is CASSLDRTATPNSPLHF.

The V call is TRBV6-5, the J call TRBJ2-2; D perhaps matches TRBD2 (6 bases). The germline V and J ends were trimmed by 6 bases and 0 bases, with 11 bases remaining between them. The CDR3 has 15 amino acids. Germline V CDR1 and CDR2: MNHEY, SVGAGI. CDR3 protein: CASRRAGTNTGELFF. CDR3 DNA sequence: TGTGCCAGCAGGCGTGCGGGGACGAACACCGGGGAGCTGTTTTTT.

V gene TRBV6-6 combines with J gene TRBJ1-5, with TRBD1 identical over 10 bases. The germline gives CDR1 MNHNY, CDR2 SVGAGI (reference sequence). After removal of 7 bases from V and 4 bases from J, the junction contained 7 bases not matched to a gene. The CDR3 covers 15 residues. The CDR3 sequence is CASISTGGKNQPQHF. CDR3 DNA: TGTGCCAGCATCTCGACAGGGGGCAAAAATCAGCCCCAGCATTTT.

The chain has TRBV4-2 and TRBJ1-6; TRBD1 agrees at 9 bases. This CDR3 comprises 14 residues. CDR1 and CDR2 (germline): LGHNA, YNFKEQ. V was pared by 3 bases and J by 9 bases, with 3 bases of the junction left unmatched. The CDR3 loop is CASSHDRGGSPLHF. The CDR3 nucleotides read TGTGCCAGCAGCCATGACAGGGGGGGTTCACCCCTCCACTTT.

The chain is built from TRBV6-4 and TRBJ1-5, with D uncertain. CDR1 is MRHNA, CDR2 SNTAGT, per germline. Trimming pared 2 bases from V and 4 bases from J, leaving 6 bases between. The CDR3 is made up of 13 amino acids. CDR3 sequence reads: CASSDTTNQPQHF. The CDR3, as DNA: TGTGCCAGCAGTGACACTACGAATCAGCCCCAGCATTTT.

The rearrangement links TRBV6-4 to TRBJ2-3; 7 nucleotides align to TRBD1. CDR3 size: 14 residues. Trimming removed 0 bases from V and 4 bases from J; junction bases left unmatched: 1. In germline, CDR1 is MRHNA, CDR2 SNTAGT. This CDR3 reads CASSDSTGADTQYF. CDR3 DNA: TGTGCCAGCAGTGACTCTACAGGGGCAGATACGCAGTATTTT.

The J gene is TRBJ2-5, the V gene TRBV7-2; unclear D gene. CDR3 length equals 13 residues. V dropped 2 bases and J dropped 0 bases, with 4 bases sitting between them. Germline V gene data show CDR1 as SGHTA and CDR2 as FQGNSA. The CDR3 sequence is CASSLPNQETQYF. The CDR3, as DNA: TGTGCCAGCAGCTTACCCAACCAAGAGACCCAGTACTTC.

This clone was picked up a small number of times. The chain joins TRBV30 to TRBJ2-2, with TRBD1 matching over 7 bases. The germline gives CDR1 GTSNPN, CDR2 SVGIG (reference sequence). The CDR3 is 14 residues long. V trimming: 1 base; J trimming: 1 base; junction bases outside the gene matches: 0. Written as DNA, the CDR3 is TGTGCCTGGAGTGGACAGGGGAACACCGGGGAGCTGTTTTTT. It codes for CAWSGQGNTGELFF.

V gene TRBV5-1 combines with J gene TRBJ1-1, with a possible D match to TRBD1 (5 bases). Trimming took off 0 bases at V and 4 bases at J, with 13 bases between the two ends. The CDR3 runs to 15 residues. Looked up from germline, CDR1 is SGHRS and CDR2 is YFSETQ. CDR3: CASSLGGGWSTEAFF. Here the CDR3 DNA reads TGCGCCAGCAGCTTGGGGGGGGGTTGGAGCACTGAAGCTTTCTTT.

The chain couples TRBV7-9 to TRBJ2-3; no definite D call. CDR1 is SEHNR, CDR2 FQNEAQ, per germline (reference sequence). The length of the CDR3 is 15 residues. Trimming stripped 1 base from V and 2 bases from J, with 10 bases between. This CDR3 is CASSLEARFTDTQYF. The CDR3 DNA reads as TGTGCCAGCAGCTTAGAAGCTCGCTTCACAGATACGCAGTATTTT.

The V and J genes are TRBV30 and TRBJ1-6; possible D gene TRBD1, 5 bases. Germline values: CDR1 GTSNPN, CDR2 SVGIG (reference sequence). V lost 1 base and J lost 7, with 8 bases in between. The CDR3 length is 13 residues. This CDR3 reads CAWSGQLNSPLHF. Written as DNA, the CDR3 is TGTGCCTGGAGTGGACAGCTAAATTCACCCCTCCACTTT.

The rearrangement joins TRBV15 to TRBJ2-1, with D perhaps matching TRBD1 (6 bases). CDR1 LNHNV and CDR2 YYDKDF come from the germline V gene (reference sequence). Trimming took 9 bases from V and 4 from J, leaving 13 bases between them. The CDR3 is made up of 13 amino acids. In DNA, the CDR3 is TGTGCCACAAATACAGGGTCTTACAATGAGCAGTTCTTC. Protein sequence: CATNTGSYNEQFF.

The CDR3 DNA follows: TGTGCCAGCAGCTCGAGTTCTGGGTGGGGCAAAATCTACGAGCAGTACTTC. The encoded protein is CASSSSSGWGKIYEQYF. The chain links TRBV21-1 to TRBJ2-7; the table's D call of TRBD1 was not tested on the DNA. TRBV21-1 is marked as a pseudogene. The CDR3 length is 17 residues.

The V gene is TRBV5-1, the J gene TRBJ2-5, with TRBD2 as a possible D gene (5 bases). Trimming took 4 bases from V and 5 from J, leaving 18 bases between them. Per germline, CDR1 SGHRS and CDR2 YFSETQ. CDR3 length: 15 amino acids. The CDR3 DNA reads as TGCGCCAGCAGCAGTTTAAGCGGAAGTGGGGAGACCCAGTACTTC. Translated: CASSSLSGSGETQYF.

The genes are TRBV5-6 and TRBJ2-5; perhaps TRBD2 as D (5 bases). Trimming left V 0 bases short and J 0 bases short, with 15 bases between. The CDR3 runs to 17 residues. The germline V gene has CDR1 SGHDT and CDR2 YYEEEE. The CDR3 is CASSLVRLLQDQETQYF. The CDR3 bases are TGTGCCAGCAGCTTGGTAAGACTACTCCAAGACCAAGAGACCCAGTACTTC.

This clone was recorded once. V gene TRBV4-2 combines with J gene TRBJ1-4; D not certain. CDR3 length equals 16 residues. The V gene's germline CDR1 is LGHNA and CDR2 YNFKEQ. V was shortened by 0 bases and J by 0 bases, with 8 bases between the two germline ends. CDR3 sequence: CASSQDDIATNEKLFF. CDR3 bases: TGTGCCAGCAGCCAAGACGACATTGCAACTAATGAAAAACTGTTTTTT.

In DNA form, the CDR3 reads TGTGCCAGCAGCTTGTTGAATCGAGGGTTCGAGCAGTACTTC. Its translation is CASSLLNRGFEQYF. The gene calls are TRBV5-6 and TRBJ2-7, with D possibly being TRBD2 (5 bases). Germline V lookup: CDR1 SGHDT, CDR2 YYEEEE. CDR3 length equals 14 residues. Trimming pared 1 base from V and 6 bases from J, leaving 14 bases between.

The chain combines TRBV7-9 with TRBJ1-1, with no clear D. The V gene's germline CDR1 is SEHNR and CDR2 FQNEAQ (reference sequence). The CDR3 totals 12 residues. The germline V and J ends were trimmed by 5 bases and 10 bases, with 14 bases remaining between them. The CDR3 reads CASSAAIMRAFF. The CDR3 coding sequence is TGTGCCAGCAGCGCGGCTATAATGCGAGCTTTCTTT.

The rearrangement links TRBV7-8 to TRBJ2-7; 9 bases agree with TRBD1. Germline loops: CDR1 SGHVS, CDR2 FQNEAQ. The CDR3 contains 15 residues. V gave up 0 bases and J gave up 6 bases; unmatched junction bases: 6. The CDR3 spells CASSLAVGTGREQYF. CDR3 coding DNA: TGTGCCAGCAGCTTAGCTGTAGGGACAGGGCGCGAGCAGTACTTC.

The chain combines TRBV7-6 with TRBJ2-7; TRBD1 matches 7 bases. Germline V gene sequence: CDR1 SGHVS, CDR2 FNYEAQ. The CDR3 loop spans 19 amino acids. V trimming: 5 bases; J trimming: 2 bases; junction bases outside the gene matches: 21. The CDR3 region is CASSAIIGGRQGVTYEQYF. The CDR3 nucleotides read TGTGCCAGCAGCGCGATTATTGGGGGAAGACAGGGTGTTACCTACGAGCAGTACTTC.

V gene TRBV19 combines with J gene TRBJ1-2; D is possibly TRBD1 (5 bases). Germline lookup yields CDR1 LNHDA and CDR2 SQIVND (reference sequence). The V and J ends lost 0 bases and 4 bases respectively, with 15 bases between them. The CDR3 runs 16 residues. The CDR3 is CASSIDPTAGVYGYTF. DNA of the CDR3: TGTGCCAGTAGTATAGATCCGACAGCCGGAGTCTATGGCTACACCTTC.

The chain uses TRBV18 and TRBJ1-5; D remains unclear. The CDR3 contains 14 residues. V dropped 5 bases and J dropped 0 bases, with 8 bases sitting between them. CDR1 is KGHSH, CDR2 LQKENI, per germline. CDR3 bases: TGTGCCAGCTCAGAGGGCTATAGCAATCAGCCCCAGCATTTT. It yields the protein CASSEGYSNQPQHF.

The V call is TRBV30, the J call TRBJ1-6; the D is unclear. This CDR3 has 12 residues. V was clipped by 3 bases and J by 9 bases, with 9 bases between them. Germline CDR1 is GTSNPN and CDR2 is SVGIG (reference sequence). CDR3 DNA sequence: TGTGCCTGGAGCGACGCGGGTTCACCCCTCCACTTT. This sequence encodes CAWSDAGSPLHF.

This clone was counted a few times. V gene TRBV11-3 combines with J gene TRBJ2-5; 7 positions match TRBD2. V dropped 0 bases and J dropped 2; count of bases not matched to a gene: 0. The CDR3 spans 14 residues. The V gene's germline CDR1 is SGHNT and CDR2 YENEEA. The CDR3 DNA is TGTGCCAGCAGCTTAGACGGGGGGCAAGAGACCCAGTACTTC. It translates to CASSLDGGQETQYF.